The rows below give T cell receptor beta chains drawn from one sample of a study of cytomegalovirus exposure and HLA in healthy donors. Here immunoSEQ multiplex PCR was the method, and the copy in TCRdb shows in-frame clones only, minus some. The sample yields 180,000 or so clones, 78% seen once. Sample: PBMCs. The receptors stem from a female donor in good health and CMV-seronegative. Each CDR3 is given with its conserved first and last residue. A D gene is named only where the DNA matches it firmly. Size values are once, few and many counts, or a class for expanded clones, and some rows have none.

D,V,J,size,CDR3,DNA
TRBD1,TRBV30,TRBJ1-2,-,CAWGHGQGGHYGYTF,TGTGCCTGGGGGCATGGACAGGGAGGGCACTATGGCTACACCTTC
-,TRBV9,TRBJ1-2,few,CASSSMDGLNYGYTF,TGTGCCAGCAGCTCGATGGACGGACTTAACTATGGCTACACCTTC
TRBD2,TRBV30,TRBJ2-5,-,CAWSTGGPGETQYF,TGTGCCTGGAGTACGGGGGGGCCGGGGGAGACCCAGTACTTC
-,TRBV6-1,TRBJ2-7,-,CASSESEGSYEQYF,TGTGCCAGCAGTGAGAGTGAGGGATCCTACGAGCAGTACTTC
-,TRBV2,TRBJ2-2,-,CASSGYGELFF,TGTGCCAGCAGCGGTTACGGGGAGCTGTTTTTT
-,TRBV5-1,TRBJ1-5,-,CASSPASLGSNQPQHF,TGCGCCAGCAGCCCTGCATCCCTCGGGAGCAATCAGCCCCAGCATTTT
-,TRBV5-6,TRBJ2-5,-,CASSFRIAGIQETQYF,TGTGCCAGCAGCTTTCGAATAGCAGGGATACAAGAGACCCAGTACTTC
-,TRBV5-8,TRBJ1-1,-,CASSLVGIHTEAFF,TGTGCCAGCAGCTTGGTTGGCATACACACTGAAGCTTTCTTT
TRBD2,TRBV7-2,TRBJ2-3,-,CASSLTSGRGVGNTQYF,TGTGCCAGCAGCTTAACTAGCGGGAGGGGAGTCGGAAATACGCAGTATTTT
-,TRBV19,TRBJ1-4,-,CASSIWREDEKLFF,TGTGCCAGTAGTATATGGAGGGAGGATGAAAAACTGTTTTTT
-,TRBV7-9,TRBJ2-5,-,CASSFGQETQYF,TGTGCCAGCAGCTTCGGGCAAGAGACCCAGTACTTC
TRBD1,TRBV28,TRBJ2-7,-,CASSLDRDRVSEQYF,TGTGCCAGCAGTTTGGATCGGGACAGGGTTTCCGAGCAGTACTTC
TRBD1,TRBV28,TRBJ1-1,few,CASSSWTGESTEAFF,TGTGCCAGCAGTTCTTGGACAGGAGAGTCCACTGAAGCTTTCTTT
TRBD1,TRBV12-5,TRBJ2-7,-,CASGPGQGSNEQYF,TGTGCTAGTGGTCCCGGACAGGGGTCCAACGAGCAGTACTTC
-,TRBV27,TRBJ2-1,-,CATDEQFF,TGTGCCACCGATGAGCAGTTCTTC
-,TRBV21-1,TRBJ2-7,-,CASSKAEQGPVDEQYF,TGTGCCAGCAGCAAAGCAGAACAGGGTCCGGTCGACGAGCAGTACTTC
-,TRBV7-9,TRBJ2-2,-,CSSSPIRGRLFF,TGTTCCAGCAGCCCTATAAGGGGTCGGCTGTTTTTT
TRBD1,TRBV4-2,TRBJ2-7,-,CASSQDPGTEYEQYF,TGTGCCAGCAGCCAAGATCCGGGGACAGAGTACGAGCAGTACTTC
TRBD2,TRBV2,TRBJ2-5,-,CASGREVQETQYF,TGTGCCAGCGGGAGGGAGGTTCAAGAGACCCAGTACTTC
TRBD1,TRBV10-3,TRBJ2-1,-,CAISELADRVNNEQFF,TGTGCCATCAGTGAGTTGGCGGACAGGGTGAACAATGAGCAGTTCTTC
TRBD1,TRBV29-1,TRBJ1-2,-,CSVIQGYGYTF,TGCAGCGTGATACAGGGGTATGGCTACACCTTC
-,TRBV18,TRBJ1-1,-,CASSNTPYTEAFF,TGTGCCAGCTCAAATACACCGTACACTGAAGCTTTCTTT
-,TRBV9,TRBJ2-3,-,CASSVLAGPRDTQYF,TGTGCCAGCAGCGTACTGGCGGGCCCGAGGGATACGCAGTATTTT
-,TRBV9,TRBJ2-2,once,CASRATSNTGELFF,TGTGCCAGCAGAGCCACCTCGAACACCGGGGAGCTGTTTTTT
TRBD1,TRBV5-1,TRBJ2-1,-,CASTPYRGPSSYNEQFF,TGCGCCAGCACCCCCTACAGGGGCCCTAGCTCCTACAATGAGCAGTTCTTC
-,TRBV11-3,TRBJ2-2,-,CASSLGGVGELFF,TGTGCCAGCAGCTTAGGGGGGGTCGGGGAGCTGTTTTTT
-,TRBV7-3,TRBJ1-1,-,CASSSGAGNTEAFF,TGTGCCAGCAGCTCAGGGGCCGGGAACACTGAAGCTTTCTTT
-,TRBV6-4,TRBJ1-1,-,CASSDSSITDNTEAFF,TGTGCCAGCAGTGACTCGAGTATAACAGATAACACTGAAGCTTTCTTT
TRBD1,TRBV5-1,TRBJ2-1,-,CASSLAGTAYNEQFF,TGCGCCAGCAGCCTGGCCGGGACAGCCTACAATGAGCAGTTCTTC
TRBD2,TRBV5-1,TRBJ2-1,-,CASSASGSSRGEQFF,TGCGCCAGCAGCGCTAGCGGGAGCTCCAGGGGTGAGCAGTTCTTC
-,TRBV7-9,TRBJ2-7,-,CSSSLGPGSPYEQYF,TGTTCCAGCAGCTTAGGGCCGGGATCCCCCTACGAGCAGTACTTC
-,TRBV5-1,TRBJ2-7,once,CASSSRQGLYEQYF,TGCGCCAGCAGCTCCCGACAGGGACTCTACGAGCAGTACTTC
TRBD1,TRBV18,TRBJ2-5,-,CASSTRDRGQETQYF,TGTGCCAGCTCGACCCGGGACAGGGGTCAAGAGACCCAGTACTTC
-,TRBV7-2,TRBJ2-3,-,CASSLAARTSTDTQYF,TGTGCCAGCAGCTTAGCGGCAAGGACTAGCACAGATACGCAGTATTTT
TRBD1,TRBV7-9,TRBJ1-2,few,CASSLDREGYTF,TGTGCCAGCAGCTTGGACAGGGAAGGCTACACCTTC
-,TRBV4-1,TRBJ1-1,few,CASSQEGPTEAFF,TGCGCCAGCAGCCAAGAGGGGCCCACTGAAGCTTTCTTT
TRBD1,TRBV19,TRBJ1-1,-,CASSIQGARTEAFF,TGTGCCAGTAGTATACAGGGGGCAAGGACTGAAGCTTTCTTT
-,TRBV9,TRBJ2-3,-,CASSVGGGGADTQYF,TGTGCCAGCAGCGTAGGTGGAGGGGGCGCAGATACGCAGTATTTT
-,TRBV7-9,TRBJ2-2,once,CASSLQNANTGELFF,TGTGCCAGCAGCTTACAGAACGCGAACACCGGGGAGCTGTTTTTT